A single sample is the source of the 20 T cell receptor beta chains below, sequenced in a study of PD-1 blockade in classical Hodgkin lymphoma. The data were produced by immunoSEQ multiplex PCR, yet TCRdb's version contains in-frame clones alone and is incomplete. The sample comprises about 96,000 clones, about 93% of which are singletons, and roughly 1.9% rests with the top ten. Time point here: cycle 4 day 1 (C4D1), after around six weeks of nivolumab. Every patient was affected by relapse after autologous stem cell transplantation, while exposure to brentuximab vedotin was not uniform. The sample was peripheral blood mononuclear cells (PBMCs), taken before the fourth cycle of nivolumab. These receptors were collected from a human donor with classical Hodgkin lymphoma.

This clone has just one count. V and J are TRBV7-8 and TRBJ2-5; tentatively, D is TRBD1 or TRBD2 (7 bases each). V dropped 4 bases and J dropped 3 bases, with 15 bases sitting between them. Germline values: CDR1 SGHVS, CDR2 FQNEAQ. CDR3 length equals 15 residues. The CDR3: CASSWIQGTKETQYF. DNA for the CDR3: TGTGCCAGCAGCTGGATACAGGGGACTAAAGAGACCCAGTACTTC.

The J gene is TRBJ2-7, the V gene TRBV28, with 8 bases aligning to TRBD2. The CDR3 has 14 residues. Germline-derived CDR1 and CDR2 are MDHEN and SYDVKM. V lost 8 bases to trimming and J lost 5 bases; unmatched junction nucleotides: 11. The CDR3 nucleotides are TGTGCCAGCTGCCGGAGCGGGAGAGTGGACGAGCAGTACTTC. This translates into CASCRSGRVDEQYF. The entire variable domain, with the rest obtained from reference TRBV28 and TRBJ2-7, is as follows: DVKVTQSSRYLVKRTGEKVFLECVQDMDHENMFWYRQDPGLGLRLIYFSYDVKMKEKGDIPEGYSVSREKKERFSLILESASTNQTSMYLCASCRSGRVDEQYFGPGTRLTVT.

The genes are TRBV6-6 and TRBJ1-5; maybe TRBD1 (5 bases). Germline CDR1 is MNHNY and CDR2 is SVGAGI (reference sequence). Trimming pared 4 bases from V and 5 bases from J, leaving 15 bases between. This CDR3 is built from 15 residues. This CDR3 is CASSSLRGNYQPQHF. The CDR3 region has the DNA TGTGCCAGCAGTTCCCTGAGGGGCAATTATCAGCCCCAGCATTTT.

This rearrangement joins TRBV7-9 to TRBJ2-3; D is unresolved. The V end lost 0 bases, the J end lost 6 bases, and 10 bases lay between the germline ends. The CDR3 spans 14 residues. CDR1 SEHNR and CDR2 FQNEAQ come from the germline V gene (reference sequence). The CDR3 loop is CASSLAGYADTQYF. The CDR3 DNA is TGTGCCAGCAGCTTAGCGGGGTACGCTGATACGCAGTATTTT. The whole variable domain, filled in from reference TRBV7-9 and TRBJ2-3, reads DTGVSQNPRHKITKRGQNVTFRCDPISEHNRLYWYRQTLGQGPEFLTYFQNEAQLEKSRLLSDRFSAERPKGSFSTLEIQRTEQGDSAMYLCASSLAGYADTQYFGPGTRLTVL.

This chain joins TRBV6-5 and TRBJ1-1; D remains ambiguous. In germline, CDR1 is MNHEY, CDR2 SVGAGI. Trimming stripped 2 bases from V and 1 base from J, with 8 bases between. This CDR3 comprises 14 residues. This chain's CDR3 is CASSYGAANTEAFF. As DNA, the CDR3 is TGTGCCAGCAGTTACGGCGCAGCGAACACTGAAGCTTTCTTT.

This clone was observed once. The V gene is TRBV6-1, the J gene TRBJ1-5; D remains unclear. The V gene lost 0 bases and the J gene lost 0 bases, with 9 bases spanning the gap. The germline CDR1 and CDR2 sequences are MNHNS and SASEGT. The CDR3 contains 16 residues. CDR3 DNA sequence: TGTGCCAGCAGTGAAGCCGGAACAGTTAGCAATCAGCCCCAGCATTTT. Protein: CASSEAGTVSNQPQHF.

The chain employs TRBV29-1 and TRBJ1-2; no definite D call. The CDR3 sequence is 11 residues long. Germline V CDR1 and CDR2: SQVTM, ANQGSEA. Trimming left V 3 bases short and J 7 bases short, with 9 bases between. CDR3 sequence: CSVEPSAGYTF. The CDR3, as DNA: TGCAGCGTTGAGCCCTCGGCTGGCTACACCTTC.

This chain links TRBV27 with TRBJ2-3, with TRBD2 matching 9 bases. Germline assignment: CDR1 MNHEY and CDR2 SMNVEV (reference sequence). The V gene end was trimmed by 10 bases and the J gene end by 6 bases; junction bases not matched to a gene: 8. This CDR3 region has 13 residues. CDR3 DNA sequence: TGTGCCACCAAGGGGACTAGCAGGGATACGCAGTATTTT. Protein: CATKGTSRDTQYF.

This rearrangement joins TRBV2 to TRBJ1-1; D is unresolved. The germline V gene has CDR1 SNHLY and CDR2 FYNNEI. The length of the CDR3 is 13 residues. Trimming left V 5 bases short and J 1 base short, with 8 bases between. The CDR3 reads CASSYIENTEAFF. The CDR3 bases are TGTGCCAGCAGTTACATCGAGAACACTGAAGCTTTCTTT.

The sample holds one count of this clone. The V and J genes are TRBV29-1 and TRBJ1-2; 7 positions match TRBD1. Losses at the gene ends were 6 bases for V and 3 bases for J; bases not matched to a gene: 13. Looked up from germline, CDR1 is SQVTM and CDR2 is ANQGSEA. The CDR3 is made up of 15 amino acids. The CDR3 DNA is TGCAGCGTCCCCGGGTCTGACAGGGATTACTATGGCTACACCTTC. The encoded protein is CSVPGSDRDYYGYTF.

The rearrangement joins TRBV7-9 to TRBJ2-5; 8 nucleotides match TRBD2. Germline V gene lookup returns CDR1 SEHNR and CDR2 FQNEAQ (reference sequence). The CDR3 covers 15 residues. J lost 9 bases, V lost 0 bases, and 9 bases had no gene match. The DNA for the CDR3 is TGTGCCAGCAGCTTAGCCTCTACTAGCGGCACGTCCCAGTACTTC. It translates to CASSLASTSGTSQYF.

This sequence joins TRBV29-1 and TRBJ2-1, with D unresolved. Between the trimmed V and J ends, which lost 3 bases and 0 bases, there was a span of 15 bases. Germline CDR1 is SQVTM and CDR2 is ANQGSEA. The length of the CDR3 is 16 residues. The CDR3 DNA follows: TGCAGCGTTGATTCCCCAGCAGTGAACTCCTACAATGAGCAGTTCTTC. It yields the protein CSVDSPAVNSYNEQFF.

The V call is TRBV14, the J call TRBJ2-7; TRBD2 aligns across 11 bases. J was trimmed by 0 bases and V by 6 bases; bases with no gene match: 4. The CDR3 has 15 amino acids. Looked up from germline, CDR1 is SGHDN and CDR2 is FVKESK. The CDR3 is CASRLAGGHSYEQYF. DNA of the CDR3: TGTGCCAGCAGGCTAGCGGGAGGTCACTCCTACGAGCAGTACTTC.

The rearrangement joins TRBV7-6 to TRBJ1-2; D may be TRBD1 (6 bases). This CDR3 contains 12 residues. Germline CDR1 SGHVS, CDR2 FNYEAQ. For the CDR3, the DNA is TGTGCGAGTGGGGGCAGGTCCTATGGCTACACCTTC. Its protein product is CASGGRSYGYTF. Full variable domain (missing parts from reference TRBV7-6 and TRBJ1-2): GAGVSQSPRYKVTKRGQDVALRCDPISGHVSLYWYRQALGQGPEFLTYFNYEAQQDKSGLPNDRFSAERPEGSISTLTIQRTEQRDSAMYRCASGGRSYGYTFGSGTRLTVV.

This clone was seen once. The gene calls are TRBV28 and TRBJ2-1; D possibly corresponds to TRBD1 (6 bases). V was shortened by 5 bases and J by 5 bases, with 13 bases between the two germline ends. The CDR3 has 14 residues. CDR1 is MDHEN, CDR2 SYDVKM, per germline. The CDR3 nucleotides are TGTGCCAGCAGTATTCGGACAGTCAACAATGAGCAGTTCTTC. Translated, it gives CASSIRTVNNEQFF.

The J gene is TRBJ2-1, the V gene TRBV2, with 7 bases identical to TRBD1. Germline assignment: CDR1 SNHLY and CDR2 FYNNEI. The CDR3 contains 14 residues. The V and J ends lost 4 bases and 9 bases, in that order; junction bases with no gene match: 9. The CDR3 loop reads CASSGPPTGTEQFF. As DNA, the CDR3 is TGTGCCAGCAGTGGCCCACCGACAGGGACTGAGCAGTTCTTC.

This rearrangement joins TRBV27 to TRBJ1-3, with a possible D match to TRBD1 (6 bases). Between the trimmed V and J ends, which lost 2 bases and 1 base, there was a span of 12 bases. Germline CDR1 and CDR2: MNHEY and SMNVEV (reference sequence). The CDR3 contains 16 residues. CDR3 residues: CASSLGAGDSGNTIYF. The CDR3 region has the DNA TGTGCCAGCAGTTTAGGAGCAGGGGATTCTGGAAACACCATATATTTT.

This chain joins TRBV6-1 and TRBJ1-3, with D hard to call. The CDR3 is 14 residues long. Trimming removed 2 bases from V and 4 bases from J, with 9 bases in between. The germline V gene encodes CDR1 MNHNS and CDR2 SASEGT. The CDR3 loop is CASSEPKQGNTIYF. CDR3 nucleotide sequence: TGTGCCAGCAGTGAACCAAAACAAGGAAACACCATATATTTT.

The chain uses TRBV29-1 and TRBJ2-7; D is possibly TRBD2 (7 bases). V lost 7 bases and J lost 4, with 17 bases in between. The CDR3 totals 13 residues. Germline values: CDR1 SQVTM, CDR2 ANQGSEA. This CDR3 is CSAQGGGDYEQYF. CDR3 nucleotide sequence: TGCAGCGCCCAGGGAGGGGGGGATTACGAGCAGTACTTC.

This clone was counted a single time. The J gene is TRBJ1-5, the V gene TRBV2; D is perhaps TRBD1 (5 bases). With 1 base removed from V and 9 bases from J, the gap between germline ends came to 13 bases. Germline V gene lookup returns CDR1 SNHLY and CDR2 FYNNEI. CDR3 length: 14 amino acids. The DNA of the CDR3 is TGTGCCAGCAGTGAAGGGTGGGGGATAGGGCCCCAGCATTTT. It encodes CASSEGWGIGPQHF.